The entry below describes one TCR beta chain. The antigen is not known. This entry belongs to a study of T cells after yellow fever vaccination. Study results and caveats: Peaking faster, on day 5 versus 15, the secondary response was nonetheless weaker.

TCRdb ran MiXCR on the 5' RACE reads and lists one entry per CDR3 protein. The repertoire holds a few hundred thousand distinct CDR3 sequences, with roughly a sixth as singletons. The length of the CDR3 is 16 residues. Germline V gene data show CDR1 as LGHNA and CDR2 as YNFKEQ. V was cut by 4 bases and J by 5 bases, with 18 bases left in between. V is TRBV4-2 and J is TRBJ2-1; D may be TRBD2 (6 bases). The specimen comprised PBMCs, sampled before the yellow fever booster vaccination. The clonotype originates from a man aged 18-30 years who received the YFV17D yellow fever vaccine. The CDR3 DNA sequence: TGTGCCAGCAGCCCACGGCCGGGGGAGGTGGACAATGAGCAGTTCTTC. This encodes CASSPRPGEVDNEQFF.